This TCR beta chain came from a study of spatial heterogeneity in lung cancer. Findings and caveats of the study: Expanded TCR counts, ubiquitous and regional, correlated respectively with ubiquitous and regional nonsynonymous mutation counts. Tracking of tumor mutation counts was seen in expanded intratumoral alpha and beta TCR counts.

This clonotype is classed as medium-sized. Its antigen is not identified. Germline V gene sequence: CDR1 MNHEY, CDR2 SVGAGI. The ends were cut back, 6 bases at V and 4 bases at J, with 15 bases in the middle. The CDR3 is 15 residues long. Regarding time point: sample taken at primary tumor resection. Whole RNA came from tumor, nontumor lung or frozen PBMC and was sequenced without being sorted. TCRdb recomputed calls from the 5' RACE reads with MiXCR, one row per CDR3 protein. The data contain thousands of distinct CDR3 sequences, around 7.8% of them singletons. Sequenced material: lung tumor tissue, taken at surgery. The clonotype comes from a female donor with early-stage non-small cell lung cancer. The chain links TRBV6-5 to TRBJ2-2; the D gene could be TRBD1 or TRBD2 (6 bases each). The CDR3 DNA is TGTGCCAGCAGGCGGGACACGACGAGCACCGGGGAGCTGTTTTTT. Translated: CASRRDTTSTGELFF.